These T cell receptor beta chains were read from a single sample in a study of cytomegalovirus exposure and HLA in healthy donors. The method was immunoSEQ multiplex PCR; TCRdb's version includes in-frame clones alone and lacks a portion of them. The data contain 91,000 or so clones, 60% to 85% of them singletons. Material: PBMCs. These receptors were collected from a man aged 25 to 45 in good health and CMV-seropositive. Each CDR3 is given with its conserved first and last residue. The D gene is left open where the match is weak. Clone sizes are given selectively: once, few, many, or a class where the clone is expanded.

-	-	TRBV4-1	TRBJ2-3	TGCGCCAGCAAACCGGGGGAAGAAACAGATACGCAGTATTTT	CASKPGEETDTQYF
-	-	TRBV5-1	TRBJ2-4	TGCGCCAGCAGCGCCCGGGGAGCCAAAAACATTCAGTACTTC	CASSARGAKNIQYF
-	-	TRBV7-9	TRBJ2-4	TGTGCCAGCAGCCTAATCCCCGATCAAAACATTCAGTACTTC	CASSLIPDQNIQYF
-	-	TRBV5-1	TRBJ2-6	TGCGCCAGCAGCTTGGTGGGCGGGGCCAACGTCCTGACTTTC	CASSLVGGANVLTF
-	TRBD2	TRBV10-3	TRBJ2-1	TGTGCCATCAGCGGGAGGGACGACAATGAGCAGTTCTTC	CAISGRDDNEQFF
-	-	TRBV4-2	TRBJ2-7	TGTGCCAGCAGCCAAGATTGGGCAGGGACCTACGAGCAGTACTTC	CASSQDWAGTYEQYF
-	-	TRBV30	TRBJ1-4	TGTGCCTGGAGTACGGGACTCCCCCCTAAGGCACTGTTTTTT	CAWSTGLPPKALFF
once	TRBD1	TRBV18	TRBJ1-5	TGTGCCAGCTCAAGCGACAGGGATCAGCCCCAGCATTTT	CASSSDRDQPQHF
-	TRBD2	TRBV6-1	TRBJ2-1	TGTGCCAGCAGCTCTAGCGGGGGGGCATATGAGCAGTTCTTC	CASSSSGGAYEQFF
-	TRBD1	TRBV19	TRBJ1-2	TGTGCCAGTAGTTTCGGGACAGGCCCCTATGGCTACACCTTC	CASSFGTGPYGYTF
-	-	TRBV19	TRBJ1-2	TGTGCCAGTACTATGGGCCCCAAATACTATGGCTACACCTTC	CASTMGPKYYGYTF
few	-	TRBV6-6	TRBJ2-1	TGTGCCAGCAGCTCTGGACAGAGCTCCTACAATGAGCAGTTCTTC	CASSSGQSSYNEQFF
few	-	TRBV4-1	TRBJ2-1	TGCGCCAGCAGCCAAGTGAATTTAGTCTCCTACAATGAGCAGTTCTTC	CASSQVNLVSYNEQFF
-	-	TRBV5-1	TRBJ2-2	TGCGCCAGCAGCCCCGACGGGGGGCTCGCCGGGGAGCTGTTTTTT	CASSPDGGLAGELFF
-	TRBD2	TRBV30	TRBJ2-7	TGTGCCTGGAGGACTAGCGGGTGGGACGAGCAGTACTTC	CAWRTSGWDEQYF
-	TRBD1	TRBV7-2	TRBJ1-2	TGTGCCAGCAGCTTACGTCCGGGACAGGGGGCGGTCTATGGCTACACCTTC	CASSLRPGQGAVYGYTF
-	-	TRBV5-6	TRBJ2-3	TGTGCCAGCAGCTGGAACAGGGTTGATACGCAGTATTTT	CASSWNRVDTQYF
-	-	TRBV7-3	TRBJ2-2	TGTGCCAGCAGCCTCACTAGAGCAGGAAGTGGGGAGCTGTTTTTT	CASSLTRAGSGELFF
-	-	TRBV6-1	TRBJ1-1	TGTGCCAGCAGTGAACGGGGGAACACTGAAGCTTTCTTT	CASSERGNTEAFF
-	TRBD1	TRBV5-1	TRBJ2-1	TGCGCCAGCACCCGAGGACAGGGAAGGGATGAGCAGTTCTTC	CASTRGQGRDEQFF
-	-	TRBV6-5	TRBJ1-1	TGTGCCAGCATTCGGGGAACTGAAGCTTTCTTT	CASIRGTEAFF
-	-	TRBV30	TRBJ1-4	TGTGCCTGGAAACCGACAGGAGGCGGGGAAAAACTGTTTTTT	CAWKPTGGGEKLFF
few	TRBD1	TRBV4-1	TRBJ1-4	TGCGCCAGCAGCGCTAGGACAGGGATTAATGAAAAACTGTTTTTT	CASSARTGINEKLFF
-	-	TRBV6-5	TRBJ1-1	TGTGCCAGCAATAGGGGTGCTGAAGCTTTCTTT	CASNRGAEAFF
-	-	TRBV29-1	TRBJ2-4	TGCAGCGTTGAAGTCGGTCCGCAAGATCGAATTTTAGCCAAAAACATTCAGTACTTC	CSVEVGPQDRILAKNIQYF
-	-	TRBV27	TRBJ1-1	TGTGCCAGCAGTCACAGGGTAGACACTGAAGCTTTCTTT	CASSHRVDTEAFF
few	-	TRBV4-2	TRBJ1-4	TGTGCCAGCAGCCAGAGAGGGGGTCCGTATGAAAAACTGTTTTTT	CASSQRGGPYEKLFF
-	-	TRBV14	TRBJ1-1	TGTGCCAGCAGCCAAGCCGGGACAAGGAACACTGAAGCTTTCTTT	CASSQAGTRNTEAFF
-	TRBD1	TRBV5-4	TRBJ1-5	TGTGCCAGCAGCCGCGGGACAGAGGAAGGTCGCAATCAGCCCCAGCATTTT	CASSRGTEEGRNQPQHF
few	TRBD1	TRBV29-1	TRBJ1-2	TGCAGCGTGGGGAGGACAGGGGACACTACTATGGGCTACACCTTC	CSVGRTGDTTMGYTF
-	-	TRBV5-8	TRBJ2-7	TGTGCCAGCAGTAGAAGACGCCGGGACACCCCTAACTTC	CASSRRRRDTPNF
-	-	TRBV29-1	TRBJ1-5	TGCAGCGTTGAAGGGCCAGGGTTCGATCAGCCCCAGCATTTT	CSVEGPGFDQPQHF